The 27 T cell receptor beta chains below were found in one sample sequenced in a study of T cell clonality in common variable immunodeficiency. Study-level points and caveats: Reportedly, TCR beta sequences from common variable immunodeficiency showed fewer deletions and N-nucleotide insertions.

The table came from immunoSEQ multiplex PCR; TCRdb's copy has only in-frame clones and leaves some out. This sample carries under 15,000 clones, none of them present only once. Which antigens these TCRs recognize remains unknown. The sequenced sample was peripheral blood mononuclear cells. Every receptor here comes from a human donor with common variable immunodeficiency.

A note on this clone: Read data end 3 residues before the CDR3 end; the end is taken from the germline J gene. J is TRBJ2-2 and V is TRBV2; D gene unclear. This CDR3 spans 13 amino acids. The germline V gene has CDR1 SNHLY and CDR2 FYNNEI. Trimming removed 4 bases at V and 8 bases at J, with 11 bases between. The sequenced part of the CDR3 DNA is TGTGCCAGCAGTGCCGAATCCAGGGGGGAG. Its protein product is CASSAESRGE. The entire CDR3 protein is CASSAESRGELFF.

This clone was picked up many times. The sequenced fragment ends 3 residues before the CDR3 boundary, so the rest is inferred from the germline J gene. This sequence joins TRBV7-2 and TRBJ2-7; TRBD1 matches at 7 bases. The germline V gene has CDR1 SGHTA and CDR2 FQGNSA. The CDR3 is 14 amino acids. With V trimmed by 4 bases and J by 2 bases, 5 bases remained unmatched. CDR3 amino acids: CASSWSQGAYEQYF. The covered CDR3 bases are TGTGCCAGCAGCTGGTCCCAGGGGGCCTACGAG.

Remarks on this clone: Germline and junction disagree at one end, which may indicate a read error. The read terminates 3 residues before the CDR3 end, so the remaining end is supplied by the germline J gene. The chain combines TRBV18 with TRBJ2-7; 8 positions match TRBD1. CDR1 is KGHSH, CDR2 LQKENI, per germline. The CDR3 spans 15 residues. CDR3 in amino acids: CASSPRQGKRHEQYF. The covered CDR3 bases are TGTGCCAGCTCGCCACGACAGGGGAAGCGCCACGAG. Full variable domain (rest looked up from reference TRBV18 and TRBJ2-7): NAGVMQNPRHLVRRRGQEARLRCSPMKGHSHVYWYRQLPEEGLKFMVYLQKENIIDESGMPKERFSAEFPKEGPSILRIQQVVRGDSAAYFCASSPRQGKRHEQYFGPGTRLTVT.

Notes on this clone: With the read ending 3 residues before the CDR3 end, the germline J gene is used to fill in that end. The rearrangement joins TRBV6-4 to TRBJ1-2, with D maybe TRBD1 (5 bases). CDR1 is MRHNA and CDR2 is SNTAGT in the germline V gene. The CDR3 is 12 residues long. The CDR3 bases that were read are TGTGCCAGCAGTGACGGGGGACTTAAC. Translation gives CASSDGGLN. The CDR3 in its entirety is CASSDGGLNYTF.

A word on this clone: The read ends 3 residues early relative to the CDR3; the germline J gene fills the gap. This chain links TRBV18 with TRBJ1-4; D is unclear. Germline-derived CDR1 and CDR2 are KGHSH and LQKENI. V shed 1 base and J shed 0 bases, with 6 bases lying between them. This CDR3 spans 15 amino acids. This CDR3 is CASSPLQATNEKLFF. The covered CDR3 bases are TGTGCCAGCTCACCACTCCAGGCAACTAATGAAAAA.

The chain's CDR3 is CASSPQSTGGSDQPQHF. The sequenced CDR3 bases are TGTGCCAGCTCACCACAGAGCACAGGGGGTTCGGATCAGCCC. V and J are TRBV18 and TRBJ1-5; 8 bases are a match to TRBD1. Coverage ceases 3 residues before the CDR3 finishes, and the germline J gene fills in the end. The CDR3 is made up of 17 amino acids. Unmatched junction bases numbered 10, after V lost 1 base and J lost 5 bases. Germline V gene sequence: CDR1 KGHSH, CDR2 LQKENI.

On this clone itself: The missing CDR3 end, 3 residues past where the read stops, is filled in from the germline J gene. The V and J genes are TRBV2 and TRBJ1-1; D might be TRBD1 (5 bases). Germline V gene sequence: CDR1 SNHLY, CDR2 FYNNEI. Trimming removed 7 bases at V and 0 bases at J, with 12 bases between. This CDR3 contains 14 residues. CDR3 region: CASTGLSMNTEAFF. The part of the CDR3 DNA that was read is TGTGCCAGCACGGGACTGAGCATGAACACTGAA.

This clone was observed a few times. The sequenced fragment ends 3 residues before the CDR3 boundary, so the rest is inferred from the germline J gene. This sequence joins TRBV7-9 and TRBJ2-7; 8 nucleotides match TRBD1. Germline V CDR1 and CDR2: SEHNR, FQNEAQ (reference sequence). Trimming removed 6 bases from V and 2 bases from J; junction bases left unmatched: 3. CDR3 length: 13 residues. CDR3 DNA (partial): TGTGCCAGCAGGGGACAGGACGCCTACGAG. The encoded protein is CASRGQDAYE. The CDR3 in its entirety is CASRGQDAYEQYF.

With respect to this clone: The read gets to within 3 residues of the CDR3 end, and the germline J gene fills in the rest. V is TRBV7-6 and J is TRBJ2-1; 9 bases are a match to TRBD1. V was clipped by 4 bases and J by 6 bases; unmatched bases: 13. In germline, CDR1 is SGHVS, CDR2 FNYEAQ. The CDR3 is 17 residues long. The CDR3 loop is CASSSFPGQGVPNEQFF. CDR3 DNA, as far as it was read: TGTGCCAGCAGCTCCTTCCCGGGACAGGGAGTCCCCAATGAG.

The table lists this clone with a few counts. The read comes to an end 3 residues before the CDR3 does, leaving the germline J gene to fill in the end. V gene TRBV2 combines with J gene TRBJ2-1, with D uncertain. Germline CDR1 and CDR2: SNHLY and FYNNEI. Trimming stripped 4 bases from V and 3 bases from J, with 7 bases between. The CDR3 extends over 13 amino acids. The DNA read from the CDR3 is TGTGCCAGCAGTGCGAGGCTCTACAATGAG. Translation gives CASSARLYNE. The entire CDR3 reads CASSARLYNEQFF.

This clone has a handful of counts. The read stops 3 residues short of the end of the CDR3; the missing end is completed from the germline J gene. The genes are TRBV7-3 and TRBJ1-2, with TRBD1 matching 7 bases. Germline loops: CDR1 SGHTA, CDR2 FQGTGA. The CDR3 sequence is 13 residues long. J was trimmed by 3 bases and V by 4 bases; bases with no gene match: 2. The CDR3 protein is CASSSGQHYGYTF. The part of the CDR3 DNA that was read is TGTGCCAGCAGCTCGGGACAGCACTATGGC.

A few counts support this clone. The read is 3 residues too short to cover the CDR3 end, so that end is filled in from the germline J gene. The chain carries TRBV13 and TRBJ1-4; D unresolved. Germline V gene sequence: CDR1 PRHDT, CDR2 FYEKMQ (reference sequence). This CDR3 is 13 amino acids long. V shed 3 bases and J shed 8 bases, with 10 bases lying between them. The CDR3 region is CASSFGGREKLFF. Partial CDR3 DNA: TGTGCCAGCAGCTTTGGCGGGAGGGAAAAA.

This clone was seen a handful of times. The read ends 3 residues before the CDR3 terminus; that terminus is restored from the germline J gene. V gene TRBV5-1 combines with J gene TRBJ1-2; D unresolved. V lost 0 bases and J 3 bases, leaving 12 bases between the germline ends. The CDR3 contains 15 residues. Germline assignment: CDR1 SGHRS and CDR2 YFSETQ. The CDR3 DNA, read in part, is TGCGCCAGCAGCTTGGTAGGTCGTAGGGACTATGGC. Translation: CASSLVGRRDYG. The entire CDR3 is CASSLVGRRDYGYTF.

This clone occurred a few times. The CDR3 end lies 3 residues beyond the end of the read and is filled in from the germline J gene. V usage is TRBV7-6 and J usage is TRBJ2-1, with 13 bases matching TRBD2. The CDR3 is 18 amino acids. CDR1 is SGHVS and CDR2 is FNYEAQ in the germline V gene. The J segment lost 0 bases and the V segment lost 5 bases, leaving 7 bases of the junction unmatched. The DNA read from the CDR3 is TGTGCCAGCAGCCAGGGACTAGCGGGGACCAGCTCCTACAATGAG. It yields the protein CASSQGLAGTSSYNE. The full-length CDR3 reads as CASSQGLAGTSSYNEQFF.

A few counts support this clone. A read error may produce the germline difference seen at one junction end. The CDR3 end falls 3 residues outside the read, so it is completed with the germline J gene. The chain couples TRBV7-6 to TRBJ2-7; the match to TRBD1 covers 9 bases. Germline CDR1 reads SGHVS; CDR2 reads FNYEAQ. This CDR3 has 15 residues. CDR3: CASGLEGQGFYEQYF. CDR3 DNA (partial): TGTGCCAGCGGCTTGGAAGGACAGGGGTTCTACGAG.

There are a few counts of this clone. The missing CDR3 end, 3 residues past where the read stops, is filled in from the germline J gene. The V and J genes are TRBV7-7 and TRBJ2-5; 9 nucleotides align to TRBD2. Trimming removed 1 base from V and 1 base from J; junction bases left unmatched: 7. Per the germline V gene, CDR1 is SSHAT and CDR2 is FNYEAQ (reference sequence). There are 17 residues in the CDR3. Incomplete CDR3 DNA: TGTGCCAGCAGCTTAGGTGGCGGGGGGGCCCTCCAAGAGACC. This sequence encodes CASSLGGGGALQET. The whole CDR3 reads CASSLGGGGALQETQYF.

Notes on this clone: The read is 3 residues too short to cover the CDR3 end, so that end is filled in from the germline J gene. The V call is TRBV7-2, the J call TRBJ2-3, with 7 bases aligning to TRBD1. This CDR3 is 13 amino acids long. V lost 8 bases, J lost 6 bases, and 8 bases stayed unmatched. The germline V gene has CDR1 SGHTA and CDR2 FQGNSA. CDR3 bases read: TGTGCCAGCCTGGGACAGCCTACGGATACG. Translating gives CASLGQPTDT. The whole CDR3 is CASLGQPTDTQYF.

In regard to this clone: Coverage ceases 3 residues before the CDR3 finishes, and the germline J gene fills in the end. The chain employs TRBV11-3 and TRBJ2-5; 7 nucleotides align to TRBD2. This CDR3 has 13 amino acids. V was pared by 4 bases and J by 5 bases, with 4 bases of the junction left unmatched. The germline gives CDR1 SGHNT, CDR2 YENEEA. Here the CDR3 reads CASSSGLGETQYF. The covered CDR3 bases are TGTGCCAGCAGCTCCGGACTAGGGGAGACC.

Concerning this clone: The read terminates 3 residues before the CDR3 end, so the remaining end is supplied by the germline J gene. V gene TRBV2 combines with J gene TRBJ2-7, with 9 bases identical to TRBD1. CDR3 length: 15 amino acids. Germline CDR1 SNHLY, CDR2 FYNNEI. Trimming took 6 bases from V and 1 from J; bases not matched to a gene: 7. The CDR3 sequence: CASRLSGTGSYEQYF. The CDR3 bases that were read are TGTGCCAGCAGGCTCTCCGGGACAGGGTCCTACGAG.

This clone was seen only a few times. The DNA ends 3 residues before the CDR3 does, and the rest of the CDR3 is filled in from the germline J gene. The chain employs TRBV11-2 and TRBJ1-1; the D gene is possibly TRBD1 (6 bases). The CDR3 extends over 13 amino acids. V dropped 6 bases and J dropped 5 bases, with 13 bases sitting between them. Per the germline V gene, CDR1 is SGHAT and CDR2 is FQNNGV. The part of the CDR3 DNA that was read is TGTGCCAGCAGTTCCGGCAGGGGAACTGAA. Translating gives CASSSGRGTE. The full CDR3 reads CASSSGRGTEAFF.

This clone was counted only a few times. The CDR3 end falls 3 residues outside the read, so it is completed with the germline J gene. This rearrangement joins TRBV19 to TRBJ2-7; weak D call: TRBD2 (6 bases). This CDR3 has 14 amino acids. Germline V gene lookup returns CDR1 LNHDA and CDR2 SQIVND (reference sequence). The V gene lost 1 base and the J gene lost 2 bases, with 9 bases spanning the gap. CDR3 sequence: CASSIGGATYEQYF. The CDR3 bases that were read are TGTGCCAGTAGTATAGGCGGGGCCACCTACGAG.

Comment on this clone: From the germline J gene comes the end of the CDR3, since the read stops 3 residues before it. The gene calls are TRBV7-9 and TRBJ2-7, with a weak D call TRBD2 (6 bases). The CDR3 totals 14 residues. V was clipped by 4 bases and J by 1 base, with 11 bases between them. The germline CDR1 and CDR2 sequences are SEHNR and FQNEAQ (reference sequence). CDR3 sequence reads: CASSSTGGSYEQYF. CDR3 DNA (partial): TGTGCCAGCAGCTCGACCGGGGGTTCCTACGAG.

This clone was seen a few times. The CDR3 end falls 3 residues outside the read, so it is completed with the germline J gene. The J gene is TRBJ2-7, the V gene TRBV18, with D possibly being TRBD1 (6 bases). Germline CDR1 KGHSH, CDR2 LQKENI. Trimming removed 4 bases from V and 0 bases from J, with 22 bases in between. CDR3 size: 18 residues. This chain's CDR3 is CASSRKAQGYPLSYEQYF. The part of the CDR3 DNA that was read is TGTGCCAGCTCACGAAAAGCCCAGGGGTACCCCCTCTCCTACGAG.

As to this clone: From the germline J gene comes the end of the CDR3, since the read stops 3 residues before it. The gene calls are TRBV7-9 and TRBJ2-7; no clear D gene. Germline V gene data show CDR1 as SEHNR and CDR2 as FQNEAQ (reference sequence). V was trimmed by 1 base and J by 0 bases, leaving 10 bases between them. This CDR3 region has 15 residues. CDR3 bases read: TGTGCCAGCAGCTTAGAGGCAGGTAGCTCCTACGAG. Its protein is CASSLEAGSSYE. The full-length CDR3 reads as CASSLEAGSSYEQYF.

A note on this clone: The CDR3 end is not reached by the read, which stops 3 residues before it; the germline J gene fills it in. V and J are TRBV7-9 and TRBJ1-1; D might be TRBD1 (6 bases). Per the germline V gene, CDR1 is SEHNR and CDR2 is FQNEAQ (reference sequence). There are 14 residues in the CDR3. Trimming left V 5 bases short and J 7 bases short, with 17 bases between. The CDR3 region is CASSPRQVRGEAFF. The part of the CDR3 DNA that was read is TGTGCCAGCAGCCCCCGACAGGTTCGGGGTGAA.

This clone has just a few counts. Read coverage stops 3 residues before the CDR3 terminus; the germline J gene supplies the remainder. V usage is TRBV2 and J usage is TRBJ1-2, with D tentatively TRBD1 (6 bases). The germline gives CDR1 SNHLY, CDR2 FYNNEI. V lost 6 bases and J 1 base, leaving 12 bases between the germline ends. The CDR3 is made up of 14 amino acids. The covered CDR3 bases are TGTGCCAGCAGGGGGGGGCGGAGTAACTATGGC. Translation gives CASRGGRSNYG. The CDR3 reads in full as CASRGGRSNYGYTF.

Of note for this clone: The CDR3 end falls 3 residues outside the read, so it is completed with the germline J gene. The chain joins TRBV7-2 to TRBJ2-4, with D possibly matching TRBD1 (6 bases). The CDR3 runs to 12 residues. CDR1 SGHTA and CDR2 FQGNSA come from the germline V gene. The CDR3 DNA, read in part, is TGTGCCAGCAGCTTAGAGAGGGGGATT. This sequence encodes CASSLERGI. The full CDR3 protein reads CASSLERGIQYF.